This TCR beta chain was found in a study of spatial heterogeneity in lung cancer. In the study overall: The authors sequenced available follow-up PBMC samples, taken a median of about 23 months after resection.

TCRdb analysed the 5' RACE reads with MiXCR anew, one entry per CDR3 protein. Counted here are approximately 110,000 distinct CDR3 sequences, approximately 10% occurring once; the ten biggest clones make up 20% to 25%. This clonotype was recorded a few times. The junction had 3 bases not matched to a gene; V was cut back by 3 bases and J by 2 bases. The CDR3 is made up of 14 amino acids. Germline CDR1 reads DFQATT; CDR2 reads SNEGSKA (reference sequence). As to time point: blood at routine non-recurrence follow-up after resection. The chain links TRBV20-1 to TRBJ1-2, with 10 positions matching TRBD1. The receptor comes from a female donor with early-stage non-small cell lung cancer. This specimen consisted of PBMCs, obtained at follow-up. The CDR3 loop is CSASGTGANYGYTF. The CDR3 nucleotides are TGCAGTGCTAGTGGGACAGGGGCAAACTATGGCTACACCTTC.